This T cell receptor (beta chain) was obtained from a study of blood T cell repertoires in COVID-19 (TCRdb year 2020). Regarding the research as a whole: Collaborator samples came from the United States, Italy and Spain and covered acute and convalescent phases of COVID-19. The dataset comprised deeply sampled blood TCRbeta repertoires from subjects exposed to, actively infected with, or recovered from COVID-19. A freely available public database, intended as a resource for researchers studying the immune response to SARS-CoV-2, is where the repertoires were released. The material from the prospective study consisted of cDNA or gDNA derived from T cells, B-cell-depleted T cells, or PBMCs. A de-identified subject ID, COVID-19 status, age in years and sex were almost always included in the sample metadata. HLA class I and class II types, where available, came from metadata supplied by the sample provider rather than from assay-based typing. The samples were drawn from the first 160 participants of the ongoing ImmuneRACE study and from some 1,300 subjects provided by 6 global collaborators. Points the paper makes about the study in general: The quantity of clinical and demographic metadata differed by source and by participant and was supplied without curation.

On this clone: Its binding antigen is unknown. No per-base quality is available; no much larger clone lies one base away.

TCRbeta CDR3 regions were amplified from genomic DNA by means of the immunoSEQ Assay, a bias-controlled multiplex PCR. As for the original processing: Nucleated cell counts per sample were estimated from amplification of reference gene primers within the assay. To quantify the absolute abundance of each unique TCRbeta CDR3 rearrangement, sequence reads were collapsed and filtered. For each sample, productive Simpson clonality was calculated as the square root of Simpson's diversity index over productive rearrangements. TCRdb took this table from immuneACCESS and kept in-frame rearrangements with V and J called. Such tables lack part of the clones; where checked against another copy, unresolved V genes explain under half of the gap, and the rest is unexplained. V and J calls and clone size are as listed in that table; D and trimming were resolved from the DNA. The sample data list under 450,000 clones, and approximately 84% of these were observed just once. The ten top clones hold approximately 3% of the sample.

In the prospective study, participants were roughly 18 to 89 years old, resided in around 25 geographic areas of the United States, and were enrolled through a virtual design. To assign participants to cohorts, the prospective study relied on clinical history that participants themselves reported in a screening survey and a study questionnaire. ImmuneRACE Cohort 3 recovered participants were defined by two consecutive negative NP/OP PCR tests, healthcare professional clearance, or symptom resolution. In the prospective study, whole blood, serum and a nasopharyngeal or oropharyngeal swab were collected from each participant by mobile phlebotomists. Participants in the prospective study had the option to provide additional blood draws and questionnaires over a roughly 2-month period. Before DNA extraction, prospective study blood samples were shipped either frozen or at room temperature. What was sequenced was PBMCs or T cells enriched from blood (not recorded which). The receptor was derived from a young woman who had recovered from COVID-19.

The sequenced DNA: TGTGCCAGCAGTGAAAGGAACGGGGGGGCCCCCCGGGAGACCCAGTACTTC. Its translation reads: CASSERNGGAPRETQYF. Recombination connected TRBV2 to TRBJ2-5, with TRBD2 matching 8 junction bases. Trimming leaves V shorter by 2 bases and J shorter by 5 bases, with the junction holding 13 bases beyond the gene matches. The germline V gene supplies CDR1 SNHLY and CDR2 FYNNEI. The CDR3 contains 17 residues, cysteine and phenylalanine counted. CDR3 DNA only is kept here, 51 bases in frame from base 1.